Below, one T cell receptor beta chain is given with its context. Its antigen remains unidentified. V lost 3 bases to trimming and J lost 2 bases, with 10 bases between them. Looked up from germline, CDR1 is SGHTA and CDR2 is FQGTGA. The CDR3 totals 14 residues. The sample comes from a study of T cell responses to AZD1222 COVID-19 vaccine. Data came from immunoSEQ multiplex PCR; TCRdb stores just in-frame clones and leaves some out. This table has around 190,000 clones, just over 90% appearing once. General study findings and limits: Reports say nearly half of spike-specific TCRs go after unmutated variant regions. Along spike, vaccine-associated CD4 TCRs were found throughout, with dominance at 160-218 and 743-854.

This chain connects TRBV7-3 to TRBJ1-1, with D tentatively TRBD1 (5 bases). The sequencing used peripheral blood, collected 28 days after the second AZD1222 dose. The clonotype originates from an adult who received the AZD1222 COVID-19 vaccine. The CDR3 is CASSFSGGNTEAFF. Here the CDR3 DNA reads TGTGCCAGCAGCTTCAGTGGGGGTAACACTGAAGCTTTCTTT. The variable domain in full, completed from reference TRBV7-3 and TRBJ1-1, reads GAGVSQTPSNKVTEKGKYVELRCDPISGHTALYWYRQSLGQGPEFLIYFQGTGAADDSGLPNDRFFAVRPEGSVSTLKIQRTERGDSAVYLCASSFSGGNTEAFFGQGTRLTVV.